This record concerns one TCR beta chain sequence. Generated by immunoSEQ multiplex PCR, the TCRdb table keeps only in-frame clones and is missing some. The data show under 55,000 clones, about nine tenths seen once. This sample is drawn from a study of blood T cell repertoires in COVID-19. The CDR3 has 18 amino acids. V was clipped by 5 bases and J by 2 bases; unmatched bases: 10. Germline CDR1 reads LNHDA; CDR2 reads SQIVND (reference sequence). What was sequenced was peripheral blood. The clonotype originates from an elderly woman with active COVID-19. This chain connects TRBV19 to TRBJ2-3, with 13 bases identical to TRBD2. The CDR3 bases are TGTGCCAGTAGTGGGGGGACTAGCGGGGCCCCTCACACAGATACGCAGTATTTT. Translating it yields CASSGGTSGAPHTDTQYF.